This is a list of T cell receptor beta chains from one sample in a study of blood T cell repertoires in COVID-19. Sequencing was performed with immunoSEQ multiplex PCR; in TCRdb, only in-frame clones are kept and a portion is missing. This sample has roughly 99,000 clones, with about 90% found just once. Source material: peripheral blood. The source is a woman in her thirties with acute or convalescent COVID-19. Both conserved end residues are part of each CDR3. Fields, in order: CDR3 length, clone size, J gene, D gene, V gene, CDR3 protein, CDR3 DNA. The D gene is left open where the match is weak. Rows may omit the clone size; those that give it use once, few, many or a size class.

>14|.|TRBJ2-5|TRBD2|TRBV4-2
CASSDGLAGETQYF
TGTGCCAGCAGCGATGGACTAGCCGGAGAGACCCAGTACTTC
>12|once|TRBJ1-2|.|TRBV7-9
CASSTGHYGYTF
TGTGCCAGCAGCACAGGGCACTATGGCTACACCTTC
>16|.|TRBJ2-7|.|TRBV27
CASSLSLVSEHYEQYF
TGTGCCAGCAGTTTATCCCTGGTCTCAGAACACTACGAGCAGTACTTC
>17|.|TRBJ2-5|TRBD2|TRBV5-1
CASSLKLAGGRGETQYF
TGCGCCAGCAGCTTGAAGCTAGCGGGGGGGCGTGGAGAGACCCAGTACTTC
>13|.|TRBJ1-1|TRBD1|TRBV10-3
CASQGAANTEAFF
TGTGCCAGCCAGGGGGCCGCGAACACTGAAGCTTTCTTT
>14|.|TRBJ1-1|.|TRBV19
CASTTGGDYTEAFF
TGTGCCAGTACTACAGGAGGGGATTACACTGAAGCTTTCTTT
>17|.|TRBJ2-5|.|TRBV4-2
CASSWGSGGRGQETQYF
TGTGCCAGCAGCTGGGGGTCGGGGGGCCGTGGCCAAGAGACCCAGTACTTC
>13|.|TRBJ2-3|.|TRBV7-3
CASSSARTYTQYF
TGTGCCAGCAGCAGCGCGCGTACATATACGCAGTATTTT
>15|.|TRBJ1-6|.|TRBV10-3
CAISERQAQTGPLHF
TGTGCCATCAGTGAGCGACAGGCTCAGACGGGGCCCCTCCACTTT
>12|.|TRBJ2-1|.|TRBV28
CASSSPASRQFF
TGTGCCAGCAGTTCCCCCGCCTCGCGGCAGTTCTTC
>16|few|TRBJ2-1|TRBD2|TRBV7-3
CASSFRGEVSYNEQFF
TGTGCCAGCAGCTTTCGGGGGGAGGTCTCCTACAATGAGCAGTTCTTC
>14|once|TRBJ1-2|TRBD1|TRBV5-1
CASVRDSPSDGYTF
TGCGCCAGTGTCCGGGACAGCCCTTCGGATGGCTACACCTTC
>16|.|TRBJ2-3|.|TRBV18
CASSRDTGIFTDTQYF
TGTGCCAGCTCACGCGACACCGGGATCTTCACAGATACGCAGTATTTT
>15|.|TRBJ2-2|.|TRBV5-4
CASSPADFNTGELFF
TGTGCCAGCAGCCCTGCGGACTTCAACACCGGGGAGCTGTTTTTT
>14|few|TRBJ1-1|TRBD1|TRBV30
CACTRQGMNTEAFF
TGTGCCTGCACGCGACAGGGAATGAACACTGAAGCTTTCTTT
>13|once|TRBJ2-3|TRBD2|TRBV10-1
CASSESSGRAPYF
TGCGCCAGCAGTGAGTCTAGCGGGAGGGCCCCGTATTTT
>14|.|TRBJ1-1|.|TRBV19
CASNPTQDITEAFF
TGTGCCAGTAACCCGACCCAGGACATCACTGAAGCTTTCTTT
>13|.|TRBJ1-2|TRBD1|TRBV2
CASRSTGDYGYTF
TGTGCCAGCAGGTCGACAGGGGACTATGGCTACACCTTC
>15|.|TRBJ2-1|TRBD2|TRBV6-5
CASSYPGGGSDEQFF
TGTGCCAGCAGTTACCCCGGCGGGGGGAGCGATGAGCAGTTCTTC
>15|once|TRBJ1-5|TRBD1|TRBV19
CASSTPDRSNQPQHF
TGTGCCAGTAGTACCCCGGACAGGAGCAATCAGCCCCAGCATTTT
>19|.|TRBJ2-7|TRBD2|TRBV6-2/TRBV6-3
CASSYRGGPALRPPDEQYF
TGTGCCAGCAGTTACCGGGGAGGGCCAGCATTGCGCCCCCCGGACGAGCAGTACTTC
>15|.|TRBJ1-2|TRBD1|TRBV18
CASSPAGGINYGYTF
TGTGCCAGCTCACCGGCAGGGGGTATTAACTATGGCTACACCTTC
>14|.|TRBJ2-7|TRBD2|TRBV11-2
CASSQTSGAYEQYF
TGTGCCAGCAGTCAGACTAGCGGCGCCTACGAGCAGTACTTC
>13|.|TRBJ1-1|TRBD1|TRBV4-3
CASSAPGGLGAFF
TGCGCCAGCAGCGCACCAGGGGGCTTGGGGGCTTTCTTT
>14|.|TRBJ2-7|.|TRBV5-1
CASSLTGSSYEQYF
TGCGCCAGCAGCTTGACAGGAAGTTCCTACGAGCAGTACTTC
>16|.|TRBJ1-5|.|TRBV6-2/TRBV6-3
CASSYSSRSFNQPQHF
TGTGCCAGCAGTTACTCGAGCAGGTCTTTCAATCAGCCCCAGCATTTT
>14|.|TRBJ2-7|TRBD1|TRBV5-1
CASSSDRGLDEQYF
TGCGCCAGCAGCTCGGACAGGGGGCTGGACGAGCAGTACTTC
>15|.|TRBJ2-7|.|TRBV4-3
CASSQDPGLLYEQYF
TGCGCCAGCAGCCAAGATCCAGGCTTACTCTACGAGCAGTACTTC
>15|.|TRBJ1-1|TRBD1|TRBV4-2
CASSSNYGNRGEAFF
TGTGCCAGCAGCTCAAACTACGGGAACAGGGGAGAAGCTTTCTTT
>13|.|TRBJ1-2|TRBD1|TRBV5-1
CASSGGQGVGYTF
TGCGCCAGCAGCGGCGGACAGGGGGTTGGCTACACCTTC
>15|.|TRBJ1-1|.|TRBV5-4
CASSLPGSGLTEAFF
TGTGCCAGCAGCCTACCTGGTTCAGGGCTCACTGAAGCTTTCTTT
>14|.|TRBJ2-5|.|TRBV6-5
CASSFWRGEETQYF
TGTGCCAGCAGTTTTTGGCGGGGTGAAGAGACCCAGTACTTC
>15|.|TRBJ1-5|.|TRBV5-1
CASSADSYSNQPQHF
TGCGCCAGCAGCGCAGACAGTTATAGCAATCAGCCCCAGCATTTT
>13|.|TRBJ2-7|TRBD1|TRBV30
CAWTHRGFLEQYF
TGTGCCTGGACTCACAGGGGATTTTTAGAGCAGTACTTC
>12|.|TRBJ1-5|.|TRBV12-3/TRBV12-4
CASSLRGQPQHF
TGTGCCAGCAGTTTAAGGGGTCAGCCCCAGCATTTT
>16|.|TRBJ2-1|.|TRBV6-2/TRBV6-3
CASSYSLTGPYNEQFF
TGTGCCAGCAGTTACTCGTTAACAGGGCCTTACAATGAGCAGTTCTTC
>15|once|TRBJ2-5|.|TRBV5-1
CASSLDLGGQETQYF
TGCGCCAGCAGCTTGGATCTGGGAGGCCAAGAGACCCAGTACTTC
>15|.|TRBJ2-1|TRBD2|TRBV6-5
CASSSSGGIHNEQFF
TGTGCCAGCAGTTCTAGCGGGGGGATCCACAATGAGCAGTTCTTC
>13|.|TRBJ1-4|.|TRBV3-1/TRBV3-2
CASSQQGYEKLFF
TGTGCCAGCAGCCAACAGGGATATGAAAAACTGTTTTTT
>17|.|TRBJ2-3|.|TRBV2
CASSGQSNAGYADTQYF
TGTGCCAGCAGTGGCCAGAGTAACGCAGGGTATGCAGATACGCAGTATTTT
>15|.|TRBJ1-5|.|TRBV4-2
CASSQVRGTNQPQHF
TGTGCCAGCAGCCAAGTACGGGGGACGAATCAGCCCCAGCATTTT
>16|once|TRBJ2-2|TRBD2|TRBV7-2
CASSPEASSGIGELFF
TGTGCCAGCAGCCCGGAAGCGTCTAGCGGGATAGGGGAGCTGTTTTTT
>16|.|TRBJ2-4|TRBD2|TRBV30
CAWSPRSGGAKNIQYF
TGTGCCTGGAGTCCCCGTAGCGGGGGGGCCAAAAACATTCAGTACTTC
>11|once|TRBJ1-1|.|TRBV20-1
CSASPQVQAFF
TGCAGTGCTAGTCCTCAGGTTCAAGCTTTCTTT
>14|.|TRBJ1-2|.|TRBV7-3
CASSPNPGQNGYTF
TGTGCCAGCAGCCCAAACCCCGGACAGAATGGCTACACCTTC
>15|once|TRBJ2-5|TRBD2|TRBV7-2
CASSLAGRGFETQYF
TGTGCCAGCAGCTTAGCCGGGAGGGGGTTTGAGACCCAGTACTTC
>18|.|TRBJ2-2|.|TRBV5-6
CASSFGESNIANTGELFF
TGTGCCAGCAGCTTCGGGGAAAGTAACATTGCGAACACCGGGGAGCTGTTTTTT
>14|.|TRBJ2-7|.|TRBV5-6
CASSLPGSSYEQYF
TGTGCCAGCAGCTTGCCTGGGAGCTCCTACGAGCAGTACTTC
>13|.|TRBJ1-1|.|TRBV4-2
CASSYQVGTEAFF
TGTGCCAGCAGCTACCAGGTGGGCACTGAAGCTTTCTTT
>17|.|TRBJ1-1|TRBD1|TRBV5-4
CASSPKPDRGGSTEAFF
TGTGCCAGCAGCCCAAAACCGGACAGGGGGGGGAGCACTGAAGCTTTCTTT
>15|.|TRBJ1-4|TRBD1|TRBV28
CASSLIGGEDEKLFF
TGTGCCAGCAGTTTAATAGGGGGCGAGGATGAAAAACTGTTTTTT
>14|.|TRBJ2-7|TRBD2|TRBV19
CASSTGTSGYEQYF
TGTGCCAGTAGTACCGGGACTAGCGGGTACGAGCAGTACTTC